The clone carrying this T cell receptor beta chain was observed a handful of times. Other DNA sequences in the sample encode the same CDR3. The data stem from a study of a mutant IDH1 vaccine in newly diagnosed glioma. About the study: Those enrolled had earlier been treated with radiotherapy, temozolomide, or both, mostly both.

Using immunoSEQ multiplex PCR, the repertoire was profiled, and TCRdb retains in-frame clones only, with some absent. The table has 98,000 or so clones, approximately 90% seen once. The ends were cut back, 2 bases at V and 4 bases at J, with 6 bases in the middle. This CDR3 comprises 12 residues. Germline values: CDR1 KGHSH, CDR2 LQKENI. As for time point: baseline, week 1 (first vaccination visit). Regarding treatment: pre-vaccination baseline after standard-of-care therapy. The source of this sequence is a woman aged 45-60 years with glioma. Sample: PBMCs, taken from a glioma patient treated with radiotherapy, temozolomide or both. This chain joins TRBV18 and TRBJ2-7; no clear D gene. CDR3 region: CASSPTLYEQYF. CDR3 DNA sequence: TGTGCCAGCTCACCAACACTTTACGAGCAGTACTTC.